This is a list of T cell receptor beta chains from one sample in a study of shared clonotypes between healthy human individuals. Repertoires were generated with immunoSEQ multiplex PCR, while TCRdb's copy carries only in-frame clones and drops some. The data show roughly 1,800,000 clones, with approximately 95% seen just once and more than 0.9% held by the top ten. Sequenced: naive CD8+ T cells sorted from blood. The receptor set was obtained from a young man in good health. CDR3s include the opening cysteine and the closing phenylalanine or tryptophan. The order of the fields is V gene, CDR3 protein.

>TRBV6-5
CASSYWQGNTGELFF
>TRBV30
CAWSSGQGWDTEAFF
>TRBV5-8
CASPLIESGTTYEQYF
>TRBV4-1
CASSQESRKYYEQYF
>TRBV13
CASSLRDSTYEQYF
>TRBV30
CAWSEDRGPGYTF
>TRBV5-6
CASSLALKETQYF
>TRBV19
CASSIRLAGEEETQYF
>TRBV27
CASSFLGTNQPQHF
>TRBV28
CASSFRTGWYEQYF
>TRBV27
CASSLIRESEQYF
>TRBV6-1
CASSQGARGNTIYF
>TRBV15
CATSGSRALGADTQYF
>TRBV5-6
CASSWRGGYTF
>TRBV7-6
CASSPLEAYGYTF
>TRBV6-5
CASSYGGGQGETQYF
>TRBV19
CASGVSSYNEQFF
>TRBV6-1
CASTDQVHEQYF
>TRBV7-2
CASSPVGGGVIYGYTF
>TRBV4-1
CASSQGWKLETDTQYF
>TRBV5-4
CASSFRDLRDTDTQYF
>TRBV9
CASSGLVGTEAFF
>TRBV5-1
CASRGFFQGSYEQYF
>TRBV7-9
CASTADLAGVFF
>TRBV9
CASSVGPWGGPNEKLFF
>TRBV12-1
CASGTPSLGQGEQGNQPQHF
>TRBV19
CASSSGQGPYEQYF
>TRBV7-9
CVSINSGGPEAFF
>TRBV4-1
CASSPLAGGPDEQYF
>TRBV10-2
CASSEPRGTGELFF
>TRBV10-3
CAIRDLKGNEQFF
>TRBV29-1
CSAPGDREYEQYF
>TRBV9
CASSAQSTDTQYF
>TRBV11-3
CASGGCRDSPGNTEAFF
>TRBV4-3
CASSLGFTDTQYF